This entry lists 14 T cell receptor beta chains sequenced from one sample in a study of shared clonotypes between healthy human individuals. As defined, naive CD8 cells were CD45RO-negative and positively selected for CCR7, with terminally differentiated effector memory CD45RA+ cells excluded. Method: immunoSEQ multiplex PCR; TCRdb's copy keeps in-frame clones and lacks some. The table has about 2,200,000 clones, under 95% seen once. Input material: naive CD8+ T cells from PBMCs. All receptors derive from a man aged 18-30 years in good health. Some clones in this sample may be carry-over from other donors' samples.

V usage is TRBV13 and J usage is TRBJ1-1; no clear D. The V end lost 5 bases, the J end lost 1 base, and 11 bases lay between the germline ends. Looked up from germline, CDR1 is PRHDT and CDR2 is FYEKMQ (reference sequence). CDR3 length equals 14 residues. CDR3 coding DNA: TGTGCCAGCAGCGCCCGATACGGGAACACTGAAGCTTTCTTT. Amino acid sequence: CASSARYGNTEAFF. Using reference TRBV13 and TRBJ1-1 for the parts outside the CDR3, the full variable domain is AAGVIQSPRHLIKEKRETATLKCYPIPRHDTVYWYQQGPGQDPQFLISFYEKMQSDKGSIPDRFSAQQFSDYHSELNMSSLELGDSALYFCASSARYGNTEAFFGQGTRLTVV.

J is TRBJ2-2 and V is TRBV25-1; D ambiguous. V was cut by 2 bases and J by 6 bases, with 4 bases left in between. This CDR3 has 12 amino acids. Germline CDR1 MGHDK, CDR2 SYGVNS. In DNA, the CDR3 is TGTGCCAGCAGTGAAACGGCCGGGGAGCTGTTTTTT. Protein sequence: CASSETAGELFF.

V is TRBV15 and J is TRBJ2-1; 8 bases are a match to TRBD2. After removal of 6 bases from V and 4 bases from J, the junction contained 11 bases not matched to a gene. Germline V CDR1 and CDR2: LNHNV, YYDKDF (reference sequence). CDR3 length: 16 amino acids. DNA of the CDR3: TGTGCCACCAGAAAAACGATGACGGGAGGGTACAATGAGCAGTTCTTC. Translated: CATRKTMTGGYNEQFF.

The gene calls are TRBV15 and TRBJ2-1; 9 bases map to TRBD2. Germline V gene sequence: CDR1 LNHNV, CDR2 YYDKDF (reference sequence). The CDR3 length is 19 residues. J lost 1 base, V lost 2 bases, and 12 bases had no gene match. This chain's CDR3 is CATSRLLHRAGGSYNEQFF. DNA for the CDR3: TGTGCCACCAGCAGATTACTCCACCGAGCGGGAGGATCCTACAATGAGCAGTTCTTC.

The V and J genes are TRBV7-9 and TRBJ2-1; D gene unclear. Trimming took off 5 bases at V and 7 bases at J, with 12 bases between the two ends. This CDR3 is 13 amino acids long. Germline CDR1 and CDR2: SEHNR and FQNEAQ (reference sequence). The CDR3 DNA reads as TGTGCCAGCAGCGCTGACCCCAGGAATGAGCAGTTCTTC. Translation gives CASSADPRNEQFF.

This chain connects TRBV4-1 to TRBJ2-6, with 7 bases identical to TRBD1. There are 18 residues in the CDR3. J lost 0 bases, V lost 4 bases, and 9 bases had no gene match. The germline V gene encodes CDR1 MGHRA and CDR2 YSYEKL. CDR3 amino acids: CASSRRDSSPSGANVLTF. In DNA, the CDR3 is TGCGCCAGCAGCCGCCGGGACAGTTCCCCCTCTGGGGCCAACGTCCTGACTTTC.

In DNA form, the CDR3 reads TGTGCCAGCAGCCCCACGCCTGGGAACAATGAGCAGTTCTTC. As protein: CASSPTPGNNEQFF. The gene calls are TRBV9 and TRBJ2-1; D is unresolved. Trimming removed 4 bases from V and 5 bases from J, with 13 bases in between. Germline assignment: CDR1 SGDLS and CDR2 YYNGEE. The CDR3 totals 14 residues.

The CDR3: CASSLAWAREQFF. In DNA, the CDR3 is TGTGCCAGCAGTTTAGCGTGGGCCAGGGAGCAGTTCTTC. The chain employs TRBV28 and TRBJ2-1; D unresolved. The germline CDR1 and CDR2 sequences are MDHEN and SYDVKM. Trimming removed 2 bases from V and 10 bases from J, with 12 bases in between. The CDR3 is made up of 13 amino acids.

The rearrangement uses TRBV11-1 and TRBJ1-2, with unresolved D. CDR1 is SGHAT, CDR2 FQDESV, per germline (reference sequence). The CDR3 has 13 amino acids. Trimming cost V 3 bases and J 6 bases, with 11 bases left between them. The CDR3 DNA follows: TGTGCCAGCAGCTTCGGCAGGATCGATGGCTACACCTTC. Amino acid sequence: CASSFGRIDGYTF.

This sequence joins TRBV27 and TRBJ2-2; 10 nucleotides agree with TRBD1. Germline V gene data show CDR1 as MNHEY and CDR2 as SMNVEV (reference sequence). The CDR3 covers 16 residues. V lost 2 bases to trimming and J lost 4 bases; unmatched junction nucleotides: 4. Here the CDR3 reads CASSLRQGAGTGELFF. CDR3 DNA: TGTGCCAGCAGTTTACGACAGGGGGCAGGCACCGGGGAGCTGTTTTTT.

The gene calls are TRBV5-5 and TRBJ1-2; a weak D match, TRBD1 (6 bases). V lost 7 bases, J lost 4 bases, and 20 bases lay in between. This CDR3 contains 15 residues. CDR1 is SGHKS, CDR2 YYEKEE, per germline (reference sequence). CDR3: CASRLGPGVTYGYTF. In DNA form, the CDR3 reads TGTGCCAGCCGCCTGGGGCCAGGGGTTACCTATGGCTACACCTTC.

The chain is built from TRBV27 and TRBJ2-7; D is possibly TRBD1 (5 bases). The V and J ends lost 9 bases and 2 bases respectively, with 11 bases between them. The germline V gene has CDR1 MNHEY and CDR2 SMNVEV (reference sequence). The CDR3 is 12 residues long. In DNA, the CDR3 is TGTGCCAGGCACAGGAGCCCCTACGAGCAGTACTTC. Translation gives CARHRSPYEQYF.

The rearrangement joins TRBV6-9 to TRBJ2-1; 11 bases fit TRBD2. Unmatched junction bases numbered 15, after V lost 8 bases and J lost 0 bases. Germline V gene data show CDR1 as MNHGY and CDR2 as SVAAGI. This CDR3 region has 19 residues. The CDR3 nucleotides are TGTGCCAGCGGCCCACCGGGACTAGCGGAGCCATACTCCTACAATGAGCAGTTCTTC. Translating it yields CASGPPGLAEPYSYNEQFF.

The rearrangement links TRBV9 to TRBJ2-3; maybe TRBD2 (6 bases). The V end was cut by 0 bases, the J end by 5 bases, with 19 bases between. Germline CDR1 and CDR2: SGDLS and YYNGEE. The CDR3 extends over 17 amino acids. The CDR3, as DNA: TGTGCCAGCAGCGTAGAGTGGGGGGTGGCTGCGGGAGATACGCAGTATTTT. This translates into CASSVEWGVAAGDTQYF.